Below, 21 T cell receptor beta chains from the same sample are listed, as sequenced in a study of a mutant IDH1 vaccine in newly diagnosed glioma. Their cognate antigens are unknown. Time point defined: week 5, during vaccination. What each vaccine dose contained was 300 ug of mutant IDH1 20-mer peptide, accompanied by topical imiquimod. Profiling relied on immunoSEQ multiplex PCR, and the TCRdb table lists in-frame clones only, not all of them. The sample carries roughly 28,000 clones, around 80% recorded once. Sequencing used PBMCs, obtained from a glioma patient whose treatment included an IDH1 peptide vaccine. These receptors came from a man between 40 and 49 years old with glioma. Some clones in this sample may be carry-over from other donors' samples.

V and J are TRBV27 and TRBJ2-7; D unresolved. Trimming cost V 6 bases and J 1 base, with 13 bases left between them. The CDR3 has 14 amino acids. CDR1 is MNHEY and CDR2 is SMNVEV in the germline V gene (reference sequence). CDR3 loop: CASRVSSESYEQYF. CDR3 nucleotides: TGTGCCAGCAGGGTTTCAAGTGAATCCTACGAGCAGTACTTC.

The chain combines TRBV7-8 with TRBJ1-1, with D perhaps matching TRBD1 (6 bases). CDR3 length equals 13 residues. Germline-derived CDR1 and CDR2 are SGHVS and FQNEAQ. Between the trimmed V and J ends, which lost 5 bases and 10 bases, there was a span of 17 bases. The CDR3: CASSPDRTTPAFF. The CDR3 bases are TGTGCCAGCAGCCCCGACAGGACAACACCAGCTTTCTTT.

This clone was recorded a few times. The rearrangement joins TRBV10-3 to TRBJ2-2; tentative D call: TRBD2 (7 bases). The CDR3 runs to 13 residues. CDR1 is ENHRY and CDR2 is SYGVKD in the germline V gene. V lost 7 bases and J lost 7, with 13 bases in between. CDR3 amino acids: CAINGGADGELFF. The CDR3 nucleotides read TGTGCCATCAATGGGGGGGCCGACGGGGAGCTGTTTTTT.

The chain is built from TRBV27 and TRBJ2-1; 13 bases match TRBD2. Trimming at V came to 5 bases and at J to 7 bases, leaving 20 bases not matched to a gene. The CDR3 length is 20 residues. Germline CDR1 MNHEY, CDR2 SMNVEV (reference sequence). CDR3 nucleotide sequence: TGTGCCAGCAGTCTCACCCGTTTCCTAAGACTAGCGGGGGGAGAAAATGAGCAGTTCTTC. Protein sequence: CASSLTRFLRLAGGENEQFF.

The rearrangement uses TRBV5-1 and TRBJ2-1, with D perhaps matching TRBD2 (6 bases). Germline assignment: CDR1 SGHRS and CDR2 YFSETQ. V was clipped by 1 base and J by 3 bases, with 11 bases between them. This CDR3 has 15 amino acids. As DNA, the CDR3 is TGCGCCAGCAGCTTGAGGTGGGGGGACTACAATGAGCAGTTCTTC. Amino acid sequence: CASSLRWGDYNEQFF.

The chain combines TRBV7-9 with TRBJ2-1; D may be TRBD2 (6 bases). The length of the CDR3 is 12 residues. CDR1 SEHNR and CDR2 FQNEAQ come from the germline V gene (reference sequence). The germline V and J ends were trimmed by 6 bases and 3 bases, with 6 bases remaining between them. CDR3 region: CASRGGYNEQFF. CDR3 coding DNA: TGTGCCAGCAGGGGGGGCTACAATGAGCAGTTCTTC.

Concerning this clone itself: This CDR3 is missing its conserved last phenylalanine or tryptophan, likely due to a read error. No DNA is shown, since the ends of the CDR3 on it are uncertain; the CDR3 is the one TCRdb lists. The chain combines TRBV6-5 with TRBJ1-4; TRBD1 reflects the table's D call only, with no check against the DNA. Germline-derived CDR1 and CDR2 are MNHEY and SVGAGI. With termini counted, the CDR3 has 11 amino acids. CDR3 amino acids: CASSYSRTGSD.

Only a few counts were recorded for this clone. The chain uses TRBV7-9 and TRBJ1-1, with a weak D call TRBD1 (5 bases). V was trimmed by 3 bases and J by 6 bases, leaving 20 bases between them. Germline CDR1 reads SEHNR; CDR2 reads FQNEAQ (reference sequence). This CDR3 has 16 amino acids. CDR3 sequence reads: CASSFDGTSSVAEAFF. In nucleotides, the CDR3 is TGTGCCAGCAGCTTCGACGGGACCTCATCGGTGGCTGAAGCTTTCTTT.

The CDR3 region is CASSLNLGPGNTIYF. DNA of the CDR3: TGTGCCAGCAGTCTAAACCTTGGGCCTGGAAACACCATATATTTT. V usage is TRBV27 and J usage is TRBJ1-3; D not certain. CDR1 and CDR2 (germline): MNHEY, SMNVEV (reference sequence). V was clipped by 5 bases and J by 2 bases, with 13 bases between them. The length of the CDR3 is 15 residues.

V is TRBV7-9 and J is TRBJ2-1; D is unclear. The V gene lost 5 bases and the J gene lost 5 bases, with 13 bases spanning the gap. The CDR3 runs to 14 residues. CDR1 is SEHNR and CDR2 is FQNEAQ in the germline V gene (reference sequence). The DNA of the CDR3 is TGTGCCAGCAGCCCAATGACGAACGACAATGAGCAGTTCTTC. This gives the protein CASSPMTNDNEQFF.

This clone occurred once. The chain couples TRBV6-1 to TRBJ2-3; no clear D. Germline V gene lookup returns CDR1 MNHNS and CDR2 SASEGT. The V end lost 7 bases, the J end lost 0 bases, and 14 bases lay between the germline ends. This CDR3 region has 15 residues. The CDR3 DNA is TGTGCCAGCACCGGCCAGTTAGCTAGCACAGATACGCAGTATTTT. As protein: CASTGQLASTDTQYF.

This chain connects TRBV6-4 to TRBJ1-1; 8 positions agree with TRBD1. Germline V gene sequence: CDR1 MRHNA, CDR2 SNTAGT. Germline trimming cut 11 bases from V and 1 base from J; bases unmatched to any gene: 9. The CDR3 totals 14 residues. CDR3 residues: CAGKKQGENTEAFF. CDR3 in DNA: TGTGCCGGCAAAAAACAGGGGGAGAACACTGAAGCTTTCTTT.

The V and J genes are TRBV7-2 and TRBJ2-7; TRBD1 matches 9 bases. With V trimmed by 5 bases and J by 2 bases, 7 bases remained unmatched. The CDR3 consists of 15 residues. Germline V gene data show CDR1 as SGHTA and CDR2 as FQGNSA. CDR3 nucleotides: TGTGCCAGCAGCCCGAGGGGGGACAGGGCCTACGAGCAGTACTTC. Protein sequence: CASSPRGDRAYEQYF.

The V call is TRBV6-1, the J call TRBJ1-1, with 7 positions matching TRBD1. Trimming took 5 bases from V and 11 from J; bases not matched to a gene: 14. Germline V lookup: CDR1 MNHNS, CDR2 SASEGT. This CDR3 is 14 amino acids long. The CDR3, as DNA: TGTGCCAGCAGTCCCACGGGGGGACAGACCTATGCTTTCTTT. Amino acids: CASSPTGGQTYAFF.

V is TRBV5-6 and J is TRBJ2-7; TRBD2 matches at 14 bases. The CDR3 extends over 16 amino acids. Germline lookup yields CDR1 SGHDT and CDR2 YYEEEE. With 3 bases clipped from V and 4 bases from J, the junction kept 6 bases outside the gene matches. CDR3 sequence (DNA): TGTGCCAGCAGCTCGAGGACTAGCGGGGGGAGTTACGAGCAGTACTTC. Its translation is CASSSRTSGGSYEQYF.

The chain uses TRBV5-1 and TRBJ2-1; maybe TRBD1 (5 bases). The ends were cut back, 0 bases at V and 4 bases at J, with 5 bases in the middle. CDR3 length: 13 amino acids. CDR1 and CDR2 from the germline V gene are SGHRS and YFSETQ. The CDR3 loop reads CASSLGQYNEQFF. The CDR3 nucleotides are TGCGCCAGCAGCTTGGGACAGTACAATGAGCAGTTCTTC.

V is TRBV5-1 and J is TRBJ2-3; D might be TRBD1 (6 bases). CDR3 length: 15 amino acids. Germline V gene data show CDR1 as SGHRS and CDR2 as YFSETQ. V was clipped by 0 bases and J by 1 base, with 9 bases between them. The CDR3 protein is CASSLDRDRTDTQYF. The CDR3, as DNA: TGCGCCAGCAGCTTGGACAGGGATCGCACAGATACGCAGTATTTT. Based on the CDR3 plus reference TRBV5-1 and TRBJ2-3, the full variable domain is KAGVTQTPRYLIKTRGQQVTLSCSPISGHRSVSWYQQTPGQGLQFLFEYFSETQRNKGNFPGRFSGRQFSNSRSEMNVSTLELGDSALYLCASSLDRDRTDTQYFGPGTRLTVL.

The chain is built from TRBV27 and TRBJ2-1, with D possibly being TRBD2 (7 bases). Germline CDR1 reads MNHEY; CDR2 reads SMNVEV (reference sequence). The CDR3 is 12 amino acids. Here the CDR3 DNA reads TGTGCTGTTTTAGGGGGGGCTGGCGGTTGGTTCTTC. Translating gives CAVLGGAGGWFF.

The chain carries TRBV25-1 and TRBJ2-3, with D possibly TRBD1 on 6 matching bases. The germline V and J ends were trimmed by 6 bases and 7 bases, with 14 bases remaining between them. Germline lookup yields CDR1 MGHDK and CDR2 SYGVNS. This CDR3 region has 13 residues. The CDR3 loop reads CASRNQGQNTQYF. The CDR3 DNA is TGTGCCAGCAGAAACCAGGGGCAGAATACGCAGTATTTT.

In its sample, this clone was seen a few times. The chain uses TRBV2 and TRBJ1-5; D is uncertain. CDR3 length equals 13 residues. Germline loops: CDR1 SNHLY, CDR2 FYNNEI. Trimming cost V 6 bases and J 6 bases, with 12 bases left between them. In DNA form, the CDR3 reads TGTGCCAGCAGCGAAATAGAGGGTCAGCCCCAGCATTTT. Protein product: CASSEIEGQPQHF.

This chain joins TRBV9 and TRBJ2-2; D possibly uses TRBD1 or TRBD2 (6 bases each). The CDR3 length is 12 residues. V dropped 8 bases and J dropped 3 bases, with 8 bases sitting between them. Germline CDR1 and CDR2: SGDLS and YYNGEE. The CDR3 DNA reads TGTGCCAGTAGGGGGGACACCGGGGAGCTGTTTTTT. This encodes CASRGDTGELFF.